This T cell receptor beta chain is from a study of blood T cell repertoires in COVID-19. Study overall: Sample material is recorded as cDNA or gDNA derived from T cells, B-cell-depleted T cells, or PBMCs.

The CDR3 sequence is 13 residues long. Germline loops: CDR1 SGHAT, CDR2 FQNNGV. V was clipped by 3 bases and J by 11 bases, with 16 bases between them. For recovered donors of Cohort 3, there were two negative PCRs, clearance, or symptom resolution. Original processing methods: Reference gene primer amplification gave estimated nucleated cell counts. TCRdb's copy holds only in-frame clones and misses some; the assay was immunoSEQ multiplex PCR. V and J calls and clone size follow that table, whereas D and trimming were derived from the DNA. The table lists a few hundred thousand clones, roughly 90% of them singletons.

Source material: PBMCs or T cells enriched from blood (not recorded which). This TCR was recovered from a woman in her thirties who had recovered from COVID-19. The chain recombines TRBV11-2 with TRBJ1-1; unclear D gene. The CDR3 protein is CASSLWERSRAFF. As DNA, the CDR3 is TGTGCCAGCAGCTTGTGGGAGCGGAGTCGGGCTTTCTTT.